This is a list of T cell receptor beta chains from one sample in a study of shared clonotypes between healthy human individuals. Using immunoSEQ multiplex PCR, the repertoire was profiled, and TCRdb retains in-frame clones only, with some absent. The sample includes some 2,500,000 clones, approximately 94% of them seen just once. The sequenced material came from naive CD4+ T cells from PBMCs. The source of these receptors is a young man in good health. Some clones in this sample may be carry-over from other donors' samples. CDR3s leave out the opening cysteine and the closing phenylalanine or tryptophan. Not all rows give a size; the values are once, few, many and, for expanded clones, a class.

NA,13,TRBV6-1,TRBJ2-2,ASSGSRAGTGELF
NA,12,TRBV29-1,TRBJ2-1,SVAGGTTYNEQF
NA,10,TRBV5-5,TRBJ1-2,ASSLRQNGYT
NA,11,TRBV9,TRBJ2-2,ASSLVGSGELF
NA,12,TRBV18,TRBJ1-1,ASSPGGGNTEAF
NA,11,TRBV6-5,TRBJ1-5,ASSYGSNQPQH
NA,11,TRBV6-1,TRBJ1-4,ASSGDPFRKLF
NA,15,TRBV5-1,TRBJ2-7,ASSWGLTRQGATRQY
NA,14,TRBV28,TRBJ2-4,ASSLSAGGAKNIQY
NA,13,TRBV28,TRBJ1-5,ASRYRGLSNQPQH
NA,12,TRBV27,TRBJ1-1,ATRQSGGDTEAF
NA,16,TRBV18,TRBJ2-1,ASSLLPPSGMTYNEQF
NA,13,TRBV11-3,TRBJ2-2,ASSSGGTNTGELF
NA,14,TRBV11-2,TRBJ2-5,ASSLDRWAGGETQY
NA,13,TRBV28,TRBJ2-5,ASSSRPTAKETQY
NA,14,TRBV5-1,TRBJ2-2,ASIELAGVDTGELF
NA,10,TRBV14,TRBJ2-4,ASSPFRDIQY
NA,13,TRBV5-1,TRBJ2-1,ASSFTSGFYNEQF
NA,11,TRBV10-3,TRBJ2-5,AIRSDGEETQY
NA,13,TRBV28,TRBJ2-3,ASSLYRGQADTQY
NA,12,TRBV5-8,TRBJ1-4,ASSLGLGREKLF
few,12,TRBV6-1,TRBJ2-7,ASSGDRSSYEQY
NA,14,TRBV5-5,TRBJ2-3,ASSWVLGALTDTQY
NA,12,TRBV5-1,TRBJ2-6,ASTLGSGANVLT
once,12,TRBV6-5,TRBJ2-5,ASSTWVGQETQY
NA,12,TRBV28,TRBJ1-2,ATRTLIVGHGYT
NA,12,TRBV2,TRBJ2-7,ASIAGRSKSEQY
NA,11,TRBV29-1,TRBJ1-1,SVSSTGGPKAF
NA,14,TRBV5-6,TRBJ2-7,ASSLAGGQLIYEQY
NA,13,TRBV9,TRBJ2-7,ASSPGLAGPYEQY
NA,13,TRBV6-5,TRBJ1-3,ASSYMSGQGNTIY
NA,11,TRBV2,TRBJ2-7,ASSGTSGYEQY
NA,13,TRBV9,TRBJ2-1,ASSVDPGGPSEQF
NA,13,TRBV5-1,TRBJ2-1,ASSLMGPGVDEQF
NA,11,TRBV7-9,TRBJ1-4,ASSPDTNEKLF
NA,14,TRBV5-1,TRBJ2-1,ASSLLGVAGENEQF
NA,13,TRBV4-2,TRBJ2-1,ASSHPIGGRNEQF
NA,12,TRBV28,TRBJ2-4,ASSFGLAQNIQY